The rows below give T cell receptor beta chains drawn from one sample of a study of T cells after yellow fever vaccination. TCRdb re-called the 5' RACE reads with MiXCR, one entry per CDR3 protein. Among 150,000 to 200,000 distinct CDR3 sequences listed, roughly a tenth were seen once. The specimen was CD8+ T cells sorted from PBMCs, collected 45 days after the yellow fever booster vaccination. These receptors all come from a young man who received the YFV17D yellow fever vaccine. CDR3s include the opening cysteine and the closing phenylalanine or tryptophan. The D gene is left open where the match is weak. Clone size is shown for a subset of rows, as once, few, many or a class of expanded clone.

NA | TRBJ2-7 | many | TRBV5-1 | TGCGCCAGCAGCTTGTCGGAGGGGTTGGGCTCCTACGAGCAGTACTTC | CASSLSEGLGSYEQYF
NA | TRBJ2-5 | NA | TRBV11-2 | TGTGCCAGCAGCTTGGCGGGGACTGAGGAGACCCAGTACTTC | CASSLAGTEETQYF
NA | TRBJ1-5 | few | TRBV10-1 | TGCGCCAGCAGTGAAGTAGGGGTCACTCAGCCCCAGCATTTT | CASSEVGVTQPQHF
NA | TRBJ1-1 | NA | TRBV7-9 | TGTGCCAGCAGCTTAGCAACAGGTTACCGCACTGAAGCTTTCTTT | CASSLATGYRTEAFF
TRBD2 | TRBJ2-3 | many | TRBV28 | TGTGCCAGCAGTTTCGGAGCGGGGTTGACAGATACGCAGTATTTT | CASSFGAGLTDTQYF
TRBD1 | TRBJ1-2 | few | TRBV7-2 | TGTGCCAGCAGCCTCCGAGAGGGGGCCTATGGCTACACCTTC | CASSLREGAYGYTF
NA | TRBJ2-1 | many | TRBV10-3 | TGTGCCATCAGTGAGTCCCCAGGACTTGGGGGAGGAGGCAATGAGCAGTTCTTC | CAISESPGLGGGGNEQFF
NA | TRBJ1-5 | few | TRBV7-9 | TGTGCCAGCAGCCCGGACACGAGCAATCAGCCCCAGCATTTT | CASSPDTSNQPQHF
TRBD1 | TRBJ1-1 | many | TRBV27 | TGTGCCAGCAGCCCCGCCCGCCGGGACAGGAACACTGAAGCTTTCTTT | CASSPARRDRNTEAFF
TRBD2 | TRBJ2-3 | few | TRBV19 | TGTGCCAGTAGTATAAGCGGGGCCAGCACAGATACGCAGTATTTT | CASSISGASTDTQYF
NA | TRBJ2-3 | few | TRBV12-3/TRBV12-4 | NA | CASSFVGGGSSGYF
TRBD1 | TRBJ2-3 | many | TRBV7-8 | TGTGCCAGCACCGACAGGGGGCCCCACGGGGGAGATACGCAGTATTTT | CASTDRGPHGGDTQYF
NA | TRBJ1-2 | many | TRBV6-5 | TGTGCCAGCAGTTACTCGGCGGAGTTATCTGGCTACACCTTC | CASSYSAELSGYTF
TRBD1 | TRBJ2-7 | few | TRBV7-6 | TGTGCCAGCAGCGAATACACAGGGGTTGGCGAGCAGTACTTC | CASSEYTGVGEQYF
NA | TRBJ1-1 | NA | TRBV12-3/TRBV12-4 | TGTGCCAGCAGCCCGACAAGTGACACTGAAGCTTTCTTT | CASSPTSDTEAFF
NA | TRBJ2-3 | NA | TRBV11-2 | TGTGCCAGCAGCTTAGAATCTTGGGCTTTCACAGATACGCAGTATTTT | CASSLESWAFTDTQYF
TRBD2 | TRBJ2-1 | few | TRBV5-1 | TGCGCCAGCAGCTTGGGGGGACTAGCGGTGTACAATGAGCAGTTCTTC | CASSLGGLAVYNEQFF
NA | TRBJ2-5 | few | TRBV29-1 | TGCAGCGTTGAAGACAGGGGGGACAGAAATACAGAGACCCAGTACTTC | CSVEDRGDRNTETQYF
NA | TRBJ1-2 | few | TRBV28 | TGTGCCAGCAGTTGGGACGGGCTAGACTATGGCTACACCTTC | CASSWDGLDYGYTF
NA | TRBJ2-1 | few | TRBV20-1 | TGCAGTGCTTATTACGGGCGGAATGAGCAGTTCTTC | CSAYYGRNEQFF
NA | TRBJ1-5 | NA | TRBV7-2 | TGTGCCAGCAGTGTACTGGGGTACAATCAGCCCCAGCATTTT | CASSVLGYNQPQHF
TRBD1 | TRBJ1-4 | NA | TRBV6-1 | TGTGCCAGCAGTGATCCAACAGGGGGGCCTAATGAAAAACTGTTTTTT | CASSDPTGGPNEKLFF
NA | TRBJ1-2 | NA | TRBV7-9 | TGTGCCAGCAGATTGGACAGCTCTAACTATGGCTACACCTTC | CASRLDSSNYGYTF
NA | TRBJ2-1 | few | TRBV30 | TGTGCCTGGGGGAAGTCCAATGAGCAGTTCTTC | CAWGKSNEQFF
NA | TRBJ1-1 | many | TRBV15 | TGTGCCACCAGCAGAACTCTCCATAGAACTTTGAACACTGAAGCTTTCTTT | CATSRTLHRTLNTEAFF
NA | TRBJ2-3 | NA | TRBV5-1 | TGCGCCAGCGGCCCGTATCCCGGGTCCAGCACAGATACGCAGTATTTT | CASGPYPGSSTDTQYF
NA | TRBJ2-4 | NA | TRBV6-1 | TGTGCCAGCAGTGAAGCTGAGGGGATGGACAAAAACATTCAGTACTTC | CASSEAEGMDKNIQYF
NA | TRBJ2-5 | NA | TRBV7-2 | TGTGCCAGCAGCCCCCCGGCGAGGGGAGAGGAGACCCAGTACTTC | CASSPPARGEETQYF
NA | TRBJ1-2 | NA | TRBV6-5 | TGTGCCAGCACCACGGGGAACTATGGCTACACCTTC | CASTTGNYGYTF
NA | TRBJ2-2 | few | TRBV20-1 | TGCAGTGCTAGAGACCTGAAATTTTCTGAAACCGGGGAGCTGTTTTTT | CSARDLKFSETGELFF
NA | TRBJ2-3 | few | TRBV6-5 | TGTGCCAGCAGTTACTCTGCCCATAGAGGGGCCACAGATACGCAGTATTTT | CASSYSAHRGATDTQYF
NA | TRBJ2-4 | NA | TRBV5-1 | TGCGCCAGCAGCTTGATTTGGGACCCATTAGCACTAGCCAAAAACATTCAGTACTTC | CASSLIWDPLALAKNIQYF
TRBD1 | TRBJ1-3 | few | TRBV4-1 | TGCGCCAGCAGCCAAGAAGGACAGGGGAGCTCTGGAAACACCATATATTTT | CASSQEGQGSSGNTIYF
TRBD2 | TRBJ2-1 | many | TRBV9 | TGTGCCAGCAGCGTAGCCCACCCTAGCGGGGGGTGGAATGAGCAGTTCTTC | CASSVAHPSGGWNEQFF
NA | TRBJ1-3 | few | TRBV4-3 | TGCGCCAGCAGCCAAGACTACCTGGGAAACACCATATATTTT | CASSQDYLGNTIYF
TRBD1 | TRBJ1-6 | NA | TRBV7-9 | TGTGCCAGCAGCCTAGACAGGGGTGCTTATAATTCACCCCTCCACTTT | CASSLDRGAYNSPLHF
NA | TRBJ1-1 | many | TRBV7-3 | TGTGCCAGCAGCCTCATCGGAGGGAACACTGAAGCTTTCTTT | CASSLIGGNTEAFF
TRBD1 | TRBJ1-1 | NA | TRBV5-1 | TGCGCCAGCAGCTGGACAGGATCTGAAGCTTTCTTT | CASSWTGSEAFF
NA | TRBJ2-1 | NA | TRBV7-9 | TGTGCCAGCAGCACGCGGGACACCCACAATGAGCAGTTCTTC | CASSTRDTHNEQFF
NA | TRBJ2-2 | NA | TRBV4-3 | TGCGCCAGCAGCCGTCTGTTCGGGACTCCGAACACCGGGGAGCTGTTTTTT | CASSRLFGTPNTGELFF
NA | TRBJ2-3 | NA | TRBV19 | TGTGCCAGTAGGCTCGCGTCAATCACAGATACGCAGTATTTT | CASRLASITDTQYF
NA | TRBJ2-7 | few | TRBV4-1 | TGCGCCAGCAGCCAAGGGTCCGGGTCCTCCTACGAGCAGTACTTC | CASSQGSGSSYEQYF
NA | TRBJ1-2 | few | TRBV6-5 | TGTGCCAGCAGCACCGGGCCGACTAACTATGGCTACACCTTC | CASSTGPTNYGYTF
NA | TRBJ2-1 | few | TRBV4-2 | TGTGCCAGCAGCCAAGTGGTTAGCTCCTACAATGAGCAGTTCTTC | CASSQVVSSYNEQFF
TRBD1 | TRBJ2-1 | NA | TRBV11-2 | TGTGCCGGCAGCATAGGACAGGGTGATGAGCAGTTCTTC | CAGSIGQGDEQFF